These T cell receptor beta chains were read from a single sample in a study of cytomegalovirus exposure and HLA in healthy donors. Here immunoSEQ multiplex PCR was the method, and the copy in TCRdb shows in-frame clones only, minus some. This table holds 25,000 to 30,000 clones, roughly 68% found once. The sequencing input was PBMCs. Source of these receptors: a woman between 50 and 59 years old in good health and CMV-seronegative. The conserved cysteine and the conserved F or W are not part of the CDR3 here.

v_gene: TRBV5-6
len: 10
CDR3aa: ASIAGLYEQY

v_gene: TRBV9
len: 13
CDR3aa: ASSVRDSGSYEQY

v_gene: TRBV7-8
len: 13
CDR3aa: ASSLGGGSNQPQH

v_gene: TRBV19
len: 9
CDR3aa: ASSPGTEAF

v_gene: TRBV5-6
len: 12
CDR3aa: ASSTGSGIYEQY

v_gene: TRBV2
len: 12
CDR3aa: ASTPSTVNTEAF

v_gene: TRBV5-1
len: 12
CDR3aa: ASRTTTGNEKLF

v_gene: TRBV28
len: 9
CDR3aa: ASSPNYGYT

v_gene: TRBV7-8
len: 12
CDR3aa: ASSFLGGDQPQH

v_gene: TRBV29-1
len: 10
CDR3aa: SVRDSGNIQY

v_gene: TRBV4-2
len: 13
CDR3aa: ASSQPQGGGEKLF

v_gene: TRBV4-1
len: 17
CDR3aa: ASSQDREGANPSNQPQH

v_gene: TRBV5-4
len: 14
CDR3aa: ASSSPGTGGLYGYT

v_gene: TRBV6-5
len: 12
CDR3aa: ASRVGGNNSPLH

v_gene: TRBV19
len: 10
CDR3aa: ASSTTSGEQF

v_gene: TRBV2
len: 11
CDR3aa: ASSPEVNTEAF

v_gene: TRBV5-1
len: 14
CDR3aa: ASSPSPPGQNTEAF

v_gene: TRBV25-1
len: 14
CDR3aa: ASSNTGGRGDEKLF

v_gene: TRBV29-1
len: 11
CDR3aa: SVFRAGVETQY

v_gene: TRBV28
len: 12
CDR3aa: ASSRLAGSYEQY

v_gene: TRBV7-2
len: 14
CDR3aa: ASSLRARSSGNTIY

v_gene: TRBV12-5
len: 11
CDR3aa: ASRPREGTEAF

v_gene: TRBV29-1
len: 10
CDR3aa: SVGRDQETQY

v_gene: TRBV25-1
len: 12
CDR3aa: ASTDLGGLETQY

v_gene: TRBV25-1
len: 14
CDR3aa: ASSESRLAGGGEQF

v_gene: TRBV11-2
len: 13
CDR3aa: ASGPSGQGADEQY

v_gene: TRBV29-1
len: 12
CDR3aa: SVEDPGLWMGYT

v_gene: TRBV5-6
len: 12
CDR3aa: ASSFQRGYNEQF

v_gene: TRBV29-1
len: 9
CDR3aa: SGNRGGEQY

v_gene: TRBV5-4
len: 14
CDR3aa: ASSLDRGLSGNTIY

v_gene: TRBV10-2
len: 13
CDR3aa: ASRKTGAKDYGYT